Sequencing of this T cell receptor (beta chain) was carried out in a study of T cell responses to AZD1222 COVID-19 vaccine. V was clipped by 6 bases and J by 5 bases, with 10 bases between them. Germline lookup yields CDR1 MDHEN and CDR2 SYDVKM. The CDR3 runs 12 residues. Overall study findings and caveats: Increased Spike-specific TCR breadth and depth were observed after two AZD1222 doses. Along spike, vaccine-associated CD4 TCRs were found throughout, with dominance at 160-218 and 743-854. Unmutated variant regions are reportedly the target of nearly half of TCRs that are spike-specific. The donors showed a predominance of white British ancestry and of females, with possible underestimation of clonal diversity.

Clones were sequenced by immunoSEQ multiplex PCR, and TCRdb holds only the in-frame ones, with some missing. The sample includes some 130,000 clones, about 92% of them seen just once. Note on this clone: Its specificity is unknown. This sample includes further DNA sequences coding for the same CDR3.

The rearrangement joins TRBV28 to TRBJ1-1; no reliable D call. The input for sequencing was peripheral blood, taken 28 days after the second AZD1222 dose. The sequence was obtained from an adult who received the AZD1222 COVID-19 vaccine. The chain's CDR3 is CASSLRSTEAFF. The CDR3 DNA reads TGTGCCAGCAGCTTGCGTAGTACTGAAGCTTTCTTT.